The 12 T cell receptor beta chains in this list originate from one sample, sequenced in a study of blood T cell repertoires in COVID-19. The assay was immunoSEQ multiplex PCR, and TCRdb's table has in-frame clones only and misses some. The sample lists approximately 150,000 clones; about 85% were seen once. The sample taken for sequencing was PBMCs or T cells enriched from blood (not recorded which). All receptors derive from a woman in her thirties or forties with acute COVID-19.

The chain carries TRBV14 and TRBJ2-7, with 9 bases lining up with TRBD1. The V gene's germline CDR1 is SGHDN and CDR2 FVKESK. The CDR3 totals 13 residues. Trimming cost V 4 bases and J 6 bases; bases outside gene matches: 4. The CDR3 reads CASSLRQGGEQYF. As DNA, the CDR3 is TGTGCCAGCAGCCTTAGACAGGGGGGCGAGCAGTACTTC.

This clone was picked up a small number of times. V is TRBV29-1 and J is TRBJ1-2, with D perhaps TRBD1 (5 bases). V lost 4 bases, J lost 8 bases, and 14 bases lay in between. The germline CDR1 and CDR2 sequences are SQVTM and ANQGSEA. The CDR3 length is 12 residues. This CDR3 reads CSVAGLVGGYTF. CDR3 nucleotides: TGCAGCGTTGCAGGGTTGGTAGGAGGCTACACCTTC.

The genes are TRBV9 and TRBJ1-2; TRBD1 matches 9 bases. The CDR3 loop spans 15 amino acids. Germline CDR1 is SGDLS and CDR2 is YYNGEE. Trimming cost V 0 bases and J 6 bases; bases outside gene matches: 6. The CDR3 coding sequence is TGTGCCAGCAGCGTAGGAGGGACAGGGATTAATGGCTACACCTTC. The encoded protein is CASSVGGTGINGYTF.

In DNA, the CDR3 is TGTGCCAGCAGCGTCGTGTTAGTCACTGAAGCTTTCTTT. Translation: CASSVVLVTEAFF. The rearrangement links TRBV11-3 to TRBJ1-1; no clear D. CDR1 is SGHNT and CDR2 is YENEEA in the germline V gene. The CDR3 has 13 amino acids. V was pared by 5 bases and J by 4 bases, with 11 bases between.

This clone has a single count. The V gene is TRBV29-1, the J gene TRBJ1-2, with D perhaps matching TRBD1 (6 bases). Germline V gene sequence: CDR1 SQVTM, CDR2 ANQGSEA. Trimming left V 4 bases short and J 7 bases short, with 13 bases between. This CDR3 region has 12 residues. The CDR3 region has the DNA TGCAGCGTTGGTGAGGGGGTTCCTGGCTACACCTTC. This gives the protein CSVGEGVPGYTF.

This clone has a count of ten or more. The chain links TRBV7-2 to TRBJ2-3; 11 nucleotides align to TRBD2. The trim removed 1 base at V and 7 bases at J, leaving 13 bases unmatched. Per the germline V gene, CDR1 is SGHTA and CDR2 is FQGNSA. This CDR3 spans 18 amino acids. The CDR3 DNA reads TGTGCCAGCAGCTTAGTTGCGATAGCGGGAGGGAATCGAAATACGCAGTATTTT. This gives the protein CASSLVAIAGGNRNTQYF.

The rearrangement links TRBV29-1 to TRBJ1-1, with 7 positions matching TRBD1. Germline assignment: CDR1 SQVTM and CDR2 ANQGSEA. After removal of 7 bases from V and 0 bases from J, the junction contained 5 bases not matched to a gene. The CDR3 covers 13 residues. The CDR3 is CSAGQDMNTEAFF. The CDR3, as DNA: TGCAGCGCCGGACAGGACATGAACACTGAAGCTTTCTTT.

This chain joins TRBV27 and TRBJ2-1; 7 bases map to TRBD1. Per the germline V gene, CDR1 is MNHEY and CDR2 is SMNVEV (reference sequence). The CDR3 extends over 14 amino acids. The trim removed 3 bases at V and 4 bases at J, leaving 3 bases unmatched. In DNA form, the CDR3 reads TGTGCCAGCAGTTTTGGGACAGATTACAATGAGCAGTTCTTC. Protein sequence: CASSFGTDYNEQFF.

Only a few counts were recorded for this clone. This chain links TRBV2 with TRBJ1-4, with 8 bases aligning to TRBD1. V lost 8 bases to trimming and J lost 8 bases; unmatched junction nucleotides: 10. Germline values: CDR1 SNHLY, CDR2 FYNNEI. CDR3 size: 14 residues. The CDR3 region is CASERTGLREKLFF. The CDR3 DNA follows: TGTGCCAGCGAGCGGACAGGGCTTCGCGAAAAACTGTTTTTT.

The chain recombines TRBV4-1 with TRBJ1-6; D is unresolved. Germline lookup yields CDR1 MGHRA and CDR2 YSYEKL. Trimming took 1 base from V and 4 from J, leaving 14 bases between them. This CDR3 region has 17 residues. The CDR3 is CASSQGGREAYNSPLHF. In nucleotides, the CDR3 is TGCGCCAGCAGCCAAGGAGGGCGGGAGGCTTATAATTCACCCCTCCACTTT.

The chain couples TRBV7-9 to TRBJ2-3; possible D gene TRBD2, 6 bases. Trimming left V 1 base short and J 1 base short, with 12 bases between. Per the germline V gene, CDR1 is SEHNR and CDR2 is FQNEAQ (reference sequence). The CDR3 runs 16 residues. The CDR3 is CASSLGREPRTDTQYF. DNA of the CDR3: TGTGCCAGCAGCTTAGGACGGGAGCCTCGCACAGATACGCAGTATTTT.

Remarks on this clone: Only one base separates this from a far larger clonotype, so it likely reflects a read error. Other DNA sequences in this sample translate to the same CDR3. This chain joins TRBV5-4 and TRBJ2-7; D is perhaps TRBD2 (6 bases). With 3 bases removed from V and 2 bases from J, the gap between germline ends came to 9 bases. The CDR3 totals 13 residues. Germline lookup yields CDR1 SGHNT and CDR2 YYREEE (reference sequence). CDR3 loop: CASSSGLAYEQYF. CDR3 nucleotides: TGTGCCAGCAGCTCGGGACTTGCCTACGAGCAGTACTTC. The complete variable domain, with remaining parts taken from reference TRBV5-4 and TRBJ2-7, reads ETGVTQSPTHLIKTRGQQVTLRCSSQSGHNTVSWYQQALGQGPQFIFQYYREEENGRGNFPPRFSGLQFPNYSSELNVNALELDDSALYLCASSSGLAYEQYFGPGTRLTVT.